Listed below are T cell receptor beta chains from one sample, sequenced in a study of blood T cell repertoires in COVID-19. Profiled with immunoSEQ multiplex PCR; TCRdb holds only in-frame clones, not every one. The sample consists of a few hundred thousand clones, approximately 86% of them appearing once. The specimen sequenced was peripheral blood. All receptors derive from a woman between 18 and 30 years old with acute or convalescent COVID-19. Each CDR3 is given with its conserved first and last residue. The order of the fields is D gene, V gene, clone size, J gene, CDR3 protein, CDR3 DNA. The D gene is left open where the match is weak. For some rows the clone size is stated as once, few or many, or as a class when expanded; others skip it.

-	TRBV7-9	few	TRBJ2-1	CASSLRRGQGNEQFF	TGTGCCAGCAGCTTACGGAGGGGGCAGGGGAATGAGCAGTTCTTC
TRBD1	TRBV15	-	TRBJ1-5	CATSRDRGQWRNQPQHF	TGTGCCACCAGCAGAGATCGGGGACAGTGGCGCAATCAGCCCCAGCATTTT
TRBD1	TRBV15	-	TRBJ2-1	CATTRDRAYNEQFF	TGTGCCACCACCCGGGACAGAGCCTACAATGAGCAGTTCTTC
-	TRBV6-4	few	TRBJ2-1	CASSLYGSSYNEQFF	TGTGCCAGCAGTCTTTACGGGAGCTCCTACAATGAGCAGTTCTTC
-	TRBV18	-	TRBJ2-5	CASSPMPPGQGAASGRGAETQYF	TGTGCCAGCTCACCAATGCCCCCGGGACAGGGGGCCGCTAGCGGGAGGGGTGCGGAGACCCAGTACTTC
-	TRBV28	-	TRBJ2-7	CASSLFVTFYEQYF	TGTGCCAGCAGTTTATTTGTCACATTCTACGAGCAGTACTTC
TRBD2	TRBV6-4	-	TRBJ2-7	CASSGGGYEQYF	TGTGCCAGCAGTGGCGGGGGCTACGAGCAGTACTTC
TRBD2	TRBV6-2/TRBV6-3	-	TRBJ2-1	CASSQLGQSGSSYNEQFF	TGTGCCAGCAGTCAGTTGGGCCAAAGCGGGAGCTCCTACAATGAGCAGTTCTTC
-	TRBV6-5	-	TRBJ1-2	CASSRQVAYGYTF	TGTGCCAGCAGTAGACAGGTGGCCTATGGCTACACCTTC
-	TRBV12-5	-	TRBJ2-7	CASRGSNEQYF	TGTGCTAGTCGCGGGTCGAACGAGCAGTACTTC
-	TRBV29-1	few	TRBJ1-2	CSVYDFAPQFYGYTF	TGCAGCGTATATGATTTCGCCCCTCAGTTCTATGGCTACACCTTC
-	TRBV6-6	-	TRBJ2-2	CASSGGTTEGTGELFF	TGTGCCAGCTCAGGTGGGACAACAGAAGGCACCGGGGAGCTGTTTTTT
-	TRBV19	-	TRBJ2-7	CASSVRLMSSYEQYF	TGTGCCAGTAGTGTGAGATTGATGAGCTCCTACGAGCAGTACTTC
-	TRBV12-3/TRBV12-4	-	TRBJ2-5	CASSPQQPETQYF	TGTGCCAGCAGTCCACAGCAGCCGGAGACCCAGTACTTC
-	TRBV3-1/TRBV3-2	few	TRBJ1-6	CASRWQGGSPLHF	TGTGCCAGCAGGTGGCAGGGTGGTTCACCCCTCCACTTT
TRBD1	TRBV18	-	TRBJ2-2	CASSPHRQGAANTGELFF	TGTGCCAGCTCACCACATCGACAGGGGGCCGCGAACACCGGGGAGCTGTTTTTT
TRBD1	TRBV20-1	-	TRBJ1-2	CSASLVGTGDGYTF	TGCAGTGCTAGTCTGGTTGGGACAGGGGATGGCTACACCTTC
TRBD2	TRBV28	-	TRBJ2-2	CASSLRTSGNTGELFF	TGTGCCAGCAGTTTACGGACTAGCGGGAACACCGGGGAGCTGTTTTTT
-	TRBV21-1	once	TRBJ1-5	CASRTGGGFHSNQPQHF	TGTGCCAGCCGGACAGGGGGCGGGTTCCATAGCAATCAGCCCCAGCATTTT
TRBD2	TRBV6-2/TRBV6-3	once	TRBJ2-7	CASSVLADHSYEQYF	TGTGCCAGCAGTGTTCTAGCGGACCACTCCTACGAGCAGTACTTC
-	TRBV19	-	TRBJ2-2	CASSPYTDHSNTGELFF	TGTGCCAGTAGTCCCTACACCGACCACAGTAACACCGGGGAGCTGTTTTTT
-	TRBV21-1	-	TRBJ1-2	CASSKNQGRVMTF	TGTGCCAGCAGCAAAAACCAGGGCAGGGTGATGACCTTC
TRBD2	TRBV4-2	-	TRBJ2-5	CASSQGASGRGETQYF	TGTGCCAGCAGCCAAGGTGCTAGCGGGAGGGGAGAGACCCAGTACTTC
-	TRBV27	-	TRBJ2-7	CASSLIVAGHEQYF	TGTGCCAGCAGTTTAATAGTGGCGGGACACGAGCAGTACTTC
-	TRBV3-1/TRBV3-2	-	TRBJ1-2	CASSRAERVGIGGYTF	TGTGCCAGCAGCCGAGCAGAGAGGGTCGGCATCGGTGGCTACACCTTC
-	TRBV30	few	TRBJ1-3	CAWSWGPASGNTIYF	TGTGCCTGGAGCTGGGGGCCGGCTTCTGGAAACACCATATATTTT
-	TRBV7-9	-	TRBJ1-2	CAVPGEANYGYTF	TGTGCCGTACCCGGGGAAGCTAACTATGGCTACACCTTC
-	TRBV29-1	-	TRBJ1-2	CSVAGDNYGYTF	TGCAGCGTTGCAGGCGATAACTATGGCTACACCTTC